The rows below give T cell receptor beta chains drawn from one sample of a study of T cell clonotyping in hematopoietic cell transplantation. Libraries were prepared by immunoSEQ multiplex PCR; TCRdb keeps only in-frame clonotypes and omits some of them. The table has about 27,000 clones, 60% to 75% seen once. Here the sequenced sample was peripheral blood mononuclear cells, taken before stem cell transplant. These TCRs come from a middle-aged man with myelodysplastic syndrome. Some clones in this sample may be carry-over from other donors' samples. CDR3s include the opening cysteine and the closing phenylalanine or tryptophan. The order of the fields is V gene, D gene, J gene, clone size, CDR3 protein, CDR3 DNA. D genes are given only for firm matches. Not all rows give a size; the values are once, few, many and, for expanded clones, a class.

V gene: TRBV20-1; D gene: .; J gene: TRBJ2-4; clone size: .; CDR3 protein: CSAGLQNIQYF; CDR3 DNA: TGCAGCGCCGGACTTCAAAACATTCAGTACTTC
V gene: TRBV29-1; D gene: TRBD1; J gene: TRBJ2-7; clone size: .; CDR3 protein: CSVEERQGGEQYF; CDR3 DNA: TGCAGCGTTGAAGAGCGACAGGGCGGCGAGCAGTACTTC
V gene: TRBV2; D gene: TRBD2; J gene: TRBJ2-7; clone size: once; CDR3 protein: CASSPTYYTAGYYEQYF; CDR3 DNA: TGTGCCAGCAGTCCGACGTATTATACAGCGGGATACTACGAGCAGTACTTC
V gene: TRBV2; D gene: .; J gene: TRBJ2-7; clone size: .; CDR3 protein: CASSEGQIYEQYF; CDR3 DNA: TGTGCCAGCAGTGAAGGGCAGATCTACGAGCAGTACTTC
V gene: TRBV4-2; D gene: TRBD2; J gene: TRBJ2-2; clone size: .; CDR3 protein: CASSPGTSGSYSTGELFF; CDR3 DNA: TGTGCCAGCAGCCCTGGGACTAGCGGGAGTTATAGCACCGGGGAGCTGTTTTTT
V gene: TRBV30; D gene: .; J gene: TRBJ1-6; clone size: .; CDR3 protein: CAWSVRQLSPLHF; CDR3 DNA: TGTGCCTGGAGTGTTAGGCAGCTATCACCCCTCCACTTT
V gene: TRBV28; D gene: .; J gene: TRBJ2-5; clone size: few; CDR3 protein: CASSPNAGTQYF; CDR3 DNA: TGTGCCAGCAGTCCGAACGCGGGGACCCAGTACTTC
V gene: TRBV2; D gene: TRBD1; J gene: TRBJ1-5; clone size: .; CDR3 protein: CASRGDRGGHQPQHF; CDR3 DNA: TGTGCCAGCAGGGGGGACAGGGGTGGCCATCAGCCCCAGCATTTT
V gene: TRBV7-2; D gene: .; J gene: TRBJ1-6; clone size: .; CDR3 protein: CASSLARDTDSPLHF; CDR3 DNA: TGTGCCAGCAGCTTAGCGCGGGACACTGATTCACCCCTCCACTTT
V gene: TRBV25-1; D gene: TRBD2; J gene: TRBJ2-3; clone size: .; CDR3 protein: CASSPAGGLAGTQYF; CDR3 DNA: TGTGCCAGCAGCCCGGCGGGAGGTTTAGCGGGTACGCAGTATTTT
V gene: TRBV30; D gene: .; J gene: TRBJ2-7; clone size: .; CDR3 protein: CAWSGGDGYEQYF; CDR3 DNA: TGTGCCTGGAGTGGGGGGGACGGCTACGAGCAGTACTTC
V gene: TRBV30; D gene: TRBD1; J gene: TRBJ1-2; clone size: few; CDR3 protein: CAWRKPGTGDGYTF; CDR3 DNA: TGTGCCTGGAGAAAGCCCGGGACAGGGGATGGCTACACCTTC
V gene: TRBV6-6; D gene: TRBD2; J gene: TRBJ2-7; clone size: .; CDR3 protein: CASSYGASGIGYEQYF; CDR3 DNA: TGTGCCAGCAGTTACGGGGCTAGCGGGATAGGCTACGAGCAGTACTTC
V gene: TRBV7-2; D gene: .; J gene: TRBJ2-3; clone size: .; CDR3 protein: CASSFIGGLTDTQYF; CDR3 DNA: TGTGCCAGCAGCTTTATCGGGGGTCTAACAGATACGCAGTATTTT
V gene: TRBV30; D gene: .; J gene: TRBJ1-1; clone size: .; CDR3 protein: CAWNSGRMNTEAFF; CDR3 DNA: TGTGCCTGGAACTCCGGACGGATGAACACTGAAGCTTTCTTT
V gene: TRBV14; D gene: .; J gene: TRBJ2-1; clone size: .; CDR3 protein: CASSPGGGAKSYNEQFF; CDR3 DNA: TGTGCCAGCAGCCCCGGCGGCGGGGCGAAGTCCTACAATGAGCAGTTCTTC
V gene: TRBV2; D gene: TRBD1; J gene: TRBJ1-3; clone size: once; CDR3 protein: CASSGWTGGGFSSGNTIYF; CDR3 DNA: TGTGCCAGCAGTGGATGGACAGGGGGGGGATTCAGCTCTGGAAACACCATATATTTT
V gene: TRBV30; D gene: .; J gene: TRBJ2-5; clone size: .; CDR3 protein: CAWNPDRREGAQYF; CDR3 DNA: TGTGCCTGGAACCCGGACAGGAGGGAGGGGGCCCAGTACTTC
V gene: TRBV30; D gene: .; J gene: TRBJ1-1; clone size: .; CDR3 protein: CAWSVQGEAEAFF; CDR3 DNA: TGTGCCTGGAGTGTACAGGGAGAGGCTGAAGCTTTCTTT
V gene: TRBV10-3; D gene: .; J gene: TRBJ1-2; clone size: once; CDR3 protein: CAISENGGYGYTF; CDR3 DNA: TGTGCCATCAGTGAGAATGGCGGGTATGGCTACACCTTC
V gene: TRBV25-1; D gene: .; J gene: TRBJ2-4; clone size: .; CDR3 protein: CASKEGHIQYF; CDR3 DNA: TGTGCCAGCAAAGAGGGTCACATTCAGTACTTC
V gene: TRBV5-6; D gene: .; J gene: TRBJ1-5; clone size: .; CDR3 protein: CASSYYTRNQPQHF; CDR3 DNA: TGTGCCAGCAGCTATTACACCCGCAATCAGCCCCAGCATTTT
V gene: TRBV5-6; D gene: .; J gene: TRBJ2-2; clone size: few; CDR3 protein: CASSLGQGGGTGELFF; CDR3 DNA: TGTGCCAGCAGCTTGGGGCAGGGAGGGGGCACCGGGGAGCTGTTTTTT
V gene: TRBV10-3; D gene: .; J gene: TRBJ2-7; clone size: .; CDR3 protein: CAISEGASPYEQYF; CDR3 DNA: TGTGCCATCAGTGAGGGGGCTAGCCCCTACGAGCAGTACTTC
V gene: TRBV19; D gene: .; J gene: TRBJ2-7; clone size: .; CDR3 protein: CASSIDRFGSYEQYF; CDR3 DNA: TGTGCCAGTAGTATAGATCGGTTCGGATCCTACGAGCAGTACTTC
V gene: TRBV4-2; D gene: TRBD1; J gene: TRBJ1-2; clone size: once; CDR3 protein: CASSQPTGSNYGYTF; CDR3 DNA: TGTGCCAGCAGCCAACCGACAGGGTCGAACTATGGCTACACCTTC
V gene: TRBV30; D gene: .; J gene: TRBJ2-5; clone size: .; CDR3 protein: CACQPGQETQYF; CDR3 DNA: TGTGCCTGTCAGCCGGGCCAAGAGACCCAGTACTTC
V gene: TRBV7-9; D gene: .; J gene: TRBJ2-2; clone size: .; CDR3 protein: CASSSFGTLTGELFF; CDR3 DNA: TGTGCCAGCAGCTCATTTGGAACCCTCACCGGGGAGCTGTTTTTT
V gene: TRBV30; D gene: .; J gene: TRBJ1-3; clone size: .; CDR3 protein: CAWSDRQAYGNTIYF; CDR3 DNA: TGTGCCTGGAGTGATAGACAGGCTTATGGAAACACCATATATTTT
V gene: TRBV5-6; D gene: TRBD2; J gene: TRBJ2-1; clone size: .; CDR3 protein: CASSLAGLGYNEQFF; CDR3 DNA: TGTGCCAGCAGCCTAGCGGGACTGGGCTACAATGAGCAGTTCTTC
V gene: TRBV15; D gene: .; J gene: TRBJ1-5; clone size: .; CDR3 protein: CATSNAGGGGNQPQHF; CDR3 DNA: TGTGCCACCAGCAATGCGGGGGGAGGAGGCAATCAGCCCCAGCATTTT
V gene: TRBV20-1; D gene: .; J gene: TRBJ2-7; clone size: once; CDR3 protein: CSARHSYEQYF; CDR3 DNA: TGCAGTGCTAGACATTCCTACGAGCAGTACTTC
V gene: TRBV11-2; D gene: TRBD1; J gene: TRBJ2-7; clone size: once; CDR3 protein: CASSKTTGVLYYEQYF; CDR3 DNA: TGTGCCAGCAGCAAAACCACAGGGGTCCTTTACTACGAGCAGTACTTC
V gene: TRBV4-3; D gene: TRBD1; J gene: TRBJ1-2; clone size: .; CDR3 protein: CASSQDRTGGASGGYTF; CDR3 DNA: TGCGCCAGCAGCCAAGATCGGACAGGGGGAGCTTCGGGTGGCTACACCTTC
V gene: TRBV6-1; D gene: .; J gene: TRBJ2-7; clone size: .; CDR3 protein: CASSEGLGTYEQYF; CDR3 DNA: TGTGCCAGCAGTGAGGGTCTAGGGACCTACGAGCAGTACTTC
V gene: TRBV7-8; D gene: .; J gene: TRBJ1-5; clone size: .; CDR3 protein: CASSLATGTNQPQHF; CDR3 DNA: TGTGCCAGCAGCTTAGCCACAGGGACTAATCAGCCCCAGCATTTT
V gene: TRBV5-1; D gene: .; J gene: TRBJ1-1; clone size: .; CDR3 protein: CASSSEGSTEAFF; CDR3 DNA: TGCGCCAGCAGCTCGGAGGGTAGCACTGAAGCTTTCTTT
V gene: TRBV25-1; D gene: TRBD1; J gene: TRBJ1-2; clone size: .; CDR3 protein: CASSEWGDRGSLGGYTF; CDR3 DNA: TGTGCCAGCAGTGAATGGGGGGACAGGGGATCGCTGGGTGGCTACACCTTC
V gene: TRBV6-1; D gene: TRBD2; J gene: TRBJ2-7; clone size: .; CDR3 protein: CASSVVWGGKFPYEQHF; CDR3 DNA: TGTGCCAGCAGTGTGGTCTGGGGGGGAAAGTTTCCCTACGAGCAGCACTTC
V gene: TRBV6-5; D gene: .; J gene: TRBJ1-6; clone size: few; CDR3 protein: CASSYSGPNSPLHF; CDR3 DNA: TGTGCCAGCAGTTACTCCGGGCCCAATTCACCCCTCCACTTT
V gene: TRBV9; D gene: TRBD2; J gene: TRBJ2-3; clone size: few; CDR3 protein: CASSVEVAGDTDTQYF; CDR3 DNA: TGTGCCAGCAGCGTAGAGGTAGCGGGGGACACAGATACGCAGTATTTT
V gene: TRBV6-5; D gene: TRBD1; J gene: TRBJ2-7; clone size: .; CDR3 protein: CASRYLTGQASEQYF; CDR3 DNA: TGTGCCAGCAGGTACCTTACGGGACAGGCGAGCGAGCAGTACTTC
V gene: TRBV25-1; D gene: .; J gene: TRBJ2-1; clone size: .; CDR3 protein: CASSLTGRHEQFF; CDR3 DNA: TGTGCCAGCAGTTTGACTGGGAGGCATGAGCAGTTCTTC
V gene: TRBV5-6; D gene: TRBD1; J gene: TRBJ1-3; clone size: .; CDR3 protein: CASSLTQGGTGNTIYF; CDR3 DNA: TGTGCCAGCAGCTTGACACAGGGGGGAACTGGAAACACCATATATTTT
V gene: TRBV28; D gene: .; J gene: TRBJ1-2; clone size: .; CDR3 protein: CASRPGEGYGYTF; CDR3 DNA: TGTGCCAGCAGGCCAGGGGAGGGTTATGGCTACACCTTC
V gene: TRBV29-1; D gene: .; J gene: TRBJ1-4; clone size: .; CDR3 protein: CSVSGAPNEKLFF; CDR3 DNA: TGCAGCGTCTCGGGGGCACCTAATGAAAAACTGTTTTTT
V gene: TRBV6-5; D gene: .; J gene: TRBJ1-1; clone size: once; CDR3 protein: CASSYPQSEAFF; CDR3 DNA: TGTGCCAGCAGTTACCCACAGAGTGAAGCTTTCTTT